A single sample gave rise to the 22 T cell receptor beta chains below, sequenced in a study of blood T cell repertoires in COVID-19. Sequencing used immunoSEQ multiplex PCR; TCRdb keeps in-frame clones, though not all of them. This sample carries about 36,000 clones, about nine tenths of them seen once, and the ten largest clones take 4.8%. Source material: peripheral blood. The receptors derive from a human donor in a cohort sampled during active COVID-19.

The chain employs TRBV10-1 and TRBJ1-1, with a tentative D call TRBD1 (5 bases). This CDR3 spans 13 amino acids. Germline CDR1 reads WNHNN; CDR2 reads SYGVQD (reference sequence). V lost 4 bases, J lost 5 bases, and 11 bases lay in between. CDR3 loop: CASSGQGATEAFF. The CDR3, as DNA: TGCGCCAGCAGTGGACAAGGGGCGACTGAAGCTTTCTTT.

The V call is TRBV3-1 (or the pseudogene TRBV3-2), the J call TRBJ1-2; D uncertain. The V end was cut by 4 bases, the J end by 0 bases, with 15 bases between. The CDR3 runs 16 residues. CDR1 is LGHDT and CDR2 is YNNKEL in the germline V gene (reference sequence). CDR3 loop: CASSRTGEASNYGYTF. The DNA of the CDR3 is TGTGCCAGCAGCCGGACGGGAGAGGCCTCTAACTATGGCTACACCTTC.

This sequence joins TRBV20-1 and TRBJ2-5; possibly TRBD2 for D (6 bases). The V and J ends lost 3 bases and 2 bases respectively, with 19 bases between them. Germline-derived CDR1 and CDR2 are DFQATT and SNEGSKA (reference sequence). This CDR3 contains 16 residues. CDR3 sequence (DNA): TGCAGTGCTAGTAATCCCCCGACTAGGCTTCAAGAGACCCAGTACTTC. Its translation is CSASNPPTRLQETQYF.

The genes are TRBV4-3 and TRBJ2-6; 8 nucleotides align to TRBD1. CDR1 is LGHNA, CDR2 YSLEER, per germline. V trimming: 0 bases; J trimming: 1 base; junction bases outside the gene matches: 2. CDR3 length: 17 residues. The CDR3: CASSQETGVSGANVLTF. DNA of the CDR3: TGCGCCAGCAGCCAAGAGACAGGGGTTTCTGGGGCCAACGTCCTGACTTTC.

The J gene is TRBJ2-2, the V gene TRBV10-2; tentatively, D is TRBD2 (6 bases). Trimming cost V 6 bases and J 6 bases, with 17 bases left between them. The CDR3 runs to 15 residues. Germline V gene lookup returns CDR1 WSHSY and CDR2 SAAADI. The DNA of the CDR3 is TGCGCCAGCAGGGGGGACTTCCTCCTTCCCGGGGAGCTGTTTTTT. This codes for CASRGDFLLPGELFF.

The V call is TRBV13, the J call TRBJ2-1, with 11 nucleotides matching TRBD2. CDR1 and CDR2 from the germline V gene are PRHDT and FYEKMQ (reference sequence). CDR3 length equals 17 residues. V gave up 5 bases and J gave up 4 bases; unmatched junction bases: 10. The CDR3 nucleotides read TGTGCCAGCAGCCACCGGACTAGCGGGTCGCGGTACAATGAGCAGTTCTTC. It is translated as CASSHRTSGSRYNEQFF.

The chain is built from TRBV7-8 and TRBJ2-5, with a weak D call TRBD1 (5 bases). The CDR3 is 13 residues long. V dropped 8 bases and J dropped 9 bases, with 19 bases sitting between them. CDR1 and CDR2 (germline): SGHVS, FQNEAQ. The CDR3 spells CASGPEGLGAQYF. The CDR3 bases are TGTGCCAGCGGCCCAGAAGGTTTAGGGGCCCAGTACTTC. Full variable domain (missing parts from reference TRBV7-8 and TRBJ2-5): GAGVSQSPRYKVAKRGQDVALRCDPISGHVSLFWYQQALGQGPEFLTYFQNEAQLDKSGLPSDRFFAERPEGSVSTLKIQRTQQEDSAVYLCASGPEGLGAQYFGPGTRLLVL.

The CDR3 region has the DNA TGTGCCAGCAGTTCCACCGGGACAGGGGCCATCGGCTACACCTTC. It specifies CASSSTGTGAIGYTF. This rearrangement joins TRBV6-2 or TRBV6-3 to TRBJ1-2; 10 bases are a match to TRBD1. Germline trimming cut 4 bases from V and 8 bases from J; bases unmatched to any gene: 10. This CDR3 has 15 residues. Germline V CDR1 and CDR2: MNHEY, SVGEGT.

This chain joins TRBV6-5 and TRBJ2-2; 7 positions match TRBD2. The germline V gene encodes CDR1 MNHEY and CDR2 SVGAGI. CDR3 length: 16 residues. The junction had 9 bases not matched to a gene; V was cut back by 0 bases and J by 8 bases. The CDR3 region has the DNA TGTGCCAGCAGTTACTCCGTCGCTGGCGGGAGAGGGGAGCTGTTTTTT. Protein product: CASSYSVAGGRGELFF.

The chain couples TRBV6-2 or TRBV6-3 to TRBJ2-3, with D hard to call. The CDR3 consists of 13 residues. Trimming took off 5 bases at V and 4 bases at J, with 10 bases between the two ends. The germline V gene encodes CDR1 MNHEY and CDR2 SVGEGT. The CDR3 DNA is TGTGCCAGCAGTGTGCGAACTTCAGATACGCAGTATTTT. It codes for CASSVRTSDTQYF.

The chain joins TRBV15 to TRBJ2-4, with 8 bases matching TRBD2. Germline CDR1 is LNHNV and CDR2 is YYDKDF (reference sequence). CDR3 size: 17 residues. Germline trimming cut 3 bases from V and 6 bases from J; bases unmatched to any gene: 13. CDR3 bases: TGTGCCACCAGCAGCCCGGTCCCTACGGGACTAGTAAACATTCAGTACTTC. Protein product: CATSSPVPTGLVNIQYF. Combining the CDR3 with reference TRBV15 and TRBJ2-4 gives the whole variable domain DAMVIQNPRYQVTQFGKPVTLSCSQTLNHNVMYWYQQKSSQAPKLLFHYYDKDFNNEADTPDNFQSRRPNTSFCFLDIRSPGLGDTAMYLCATSSPVPTGLVNIQYFGAGTRLSVL.

CDR3 protein: CASSYQRSPDTQYF. As DNA, the CDR3 is TGTGCCAGCAGTTACCAGCGCTCCCCAGATACGCAGTATTTT. The rearrangement joins TRBV6-5 to TRBJ2-3, with D hard to call. Germline-derived CDR1 and CDR2 are MNHEY and SVGAGI. Trimming removed 2 bases from V and 4 bases from J, with 10 bases in between. The CDR3 runs to 14 residues.

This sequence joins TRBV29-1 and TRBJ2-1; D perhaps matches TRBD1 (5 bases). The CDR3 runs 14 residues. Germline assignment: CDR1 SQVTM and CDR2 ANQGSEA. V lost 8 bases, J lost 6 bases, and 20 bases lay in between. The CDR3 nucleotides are TGCAGCACGCATCTCAGGGCAGGCTTCAATGAGCAGTTCTTC. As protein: CSTHLRAGFNEQFF.

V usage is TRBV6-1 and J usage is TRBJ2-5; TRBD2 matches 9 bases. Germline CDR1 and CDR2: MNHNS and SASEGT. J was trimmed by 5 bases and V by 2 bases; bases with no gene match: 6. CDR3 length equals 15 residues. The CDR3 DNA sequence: TGTGCCAGCAGTGAACCCCTAGCGGGGTGGGAGACCCAGTACTTC. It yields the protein CASSEPLAGWETQYF.

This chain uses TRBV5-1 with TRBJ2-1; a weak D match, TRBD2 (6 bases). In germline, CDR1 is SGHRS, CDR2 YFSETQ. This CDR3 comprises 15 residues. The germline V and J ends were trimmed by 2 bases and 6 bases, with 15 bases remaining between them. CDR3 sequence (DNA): TGCGCCAGCAGCTTACCAGGGACTCGCCTCAATGAGCAGTTCTTC. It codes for CASSLPGTRLNEQFF.

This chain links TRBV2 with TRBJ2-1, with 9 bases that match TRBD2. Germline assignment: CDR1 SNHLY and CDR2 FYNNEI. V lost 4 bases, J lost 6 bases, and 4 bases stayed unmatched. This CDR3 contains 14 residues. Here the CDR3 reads CASSAAGGFNEQFF. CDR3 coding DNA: TGTGCCAGCAGTGCGGCGGGAGGGTTCAATGAGCAGTTCTTC. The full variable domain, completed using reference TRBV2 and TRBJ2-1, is EPEVTQTPSHQVTQMGQEVILRCVPISNHLYFYWYRQILGQKVEFLVSFYNNEISEKSEIFDDQFSVERPDGSNFTLKIRSTKLEDSAMYFCASSAAGGFNEQFFGPGTRLTVL.

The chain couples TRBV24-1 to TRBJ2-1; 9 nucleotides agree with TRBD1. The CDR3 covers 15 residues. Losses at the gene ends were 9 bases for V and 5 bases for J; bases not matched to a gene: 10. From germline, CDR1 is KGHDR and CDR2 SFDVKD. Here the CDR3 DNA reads TGTGCCACCGTTAGTACAGGGGGCGACCACAATGAGCAGTTCTTC. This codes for CATVSTGGDHNEQFF.

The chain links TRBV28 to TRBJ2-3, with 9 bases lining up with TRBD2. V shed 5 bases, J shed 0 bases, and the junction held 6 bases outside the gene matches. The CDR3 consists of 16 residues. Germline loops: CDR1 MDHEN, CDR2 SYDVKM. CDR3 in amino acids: CASSPGLALSTDTQYF. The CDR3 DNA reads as TGTGCCAGCAGTCCCGGACTAGCGCTAAGCACAGATACGCAGTATTTT.

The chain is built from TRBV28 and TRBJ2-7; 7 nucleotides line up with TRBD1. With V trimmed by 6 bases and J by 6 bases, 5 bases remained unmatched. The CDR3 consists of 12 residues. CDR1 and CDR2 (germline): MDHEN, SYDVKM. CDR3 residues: CASRPTGREQYF. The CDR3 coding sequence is TGTGCCAGCAGGCCGACAGGGCGCGAGCAGTACTTC.

CDR3 in DNA: TGTGCCAGCACCAACGGGAGGGCCAACGAGCAGTTCTTC. Residues: CASTNGRANEQFF. V is TRBV12-3 or TRBV12-4 and J is TRBJ2-1; 8 bases map to TRBD2. This CDR3 region has 13 residues. Germline trimming cut 7 bases from V and 10 bases from J; bases unmatched to any gene: 9.

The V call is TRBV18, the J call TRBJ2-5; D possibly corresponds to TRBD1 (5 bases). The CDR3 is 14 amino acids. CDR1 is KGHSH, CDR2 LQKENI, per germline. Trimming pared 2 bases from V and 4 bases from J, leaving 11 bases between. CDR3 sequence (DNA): TGTGCCAGCTCACCAGCAGGGAATGGAGAGACCCAGTACTTC. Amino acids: CASSPAGNGETQYF.

CDR3 nucleotide sequence: TGTGCCAGCAGTGTAAATAGGGGGTACGAGCAGTACTTC. Translated, it gives CASSVNRGYEQYF. V gene TRBV2 combines with J gene TRBJ2-7; D is possibly TRBD1 (6 bases). V was pared by 4 bases and J by 4 bases, with 11 bases between. The CDR3 has 13 amino acids. Looked up from germline, CDR1 is SNHLY and CDR2 is FYNNEI.